A selection of T cell receptor beta chains follows, all from one sample in a study of T cells in Graves' hyperthyroidism and ophthalmopathy. Each CDR3 protein gets one entry after TCRdb re-called the multiplex PCR reads with MiXCR. This sample carries 550,000 to 800,000 distinct CDR3 sequences, about 17% of them seen once, and the ten largest clones take approximately 8.4%. The specimen was blood. All receptors derive from a man aged 18 to 30 with Graves' hyperthyroidism. Each CDR3 is given without its conserved first and last residue.

TRBJ2-1	TRBV25-1	14	ASSPGAGRSLGEQF
TRBJ1-6	TRBV27	13	ASSLRTGLRSPLH
TRBJ2-1	TRBV4-1	14	ASSQETGGAYNEQF
TRBJ1-2	TRBV7-2	12	ASSPLGQVYGYT
TRBJ1-5	TRBV28	15	ASSTPDRGIGNQPQH
TRBJ2-1	TRBV27	14	ASTREAASSYNEQF
TRBJ1-1	TRBV29-1	11	SAMTEPGTEAF
TRBJ2-1	TRBV6-5	14	ASSYSSGLFYNEQF
TRBJ2-1	TRBV3-1	16	ASSPRTSGRYLYNEQF
TRBJ1-2	TRBV27	12	ASRLTGTGVGYT
TRBJ2-7	TRBV12-3/TRBV12-4	12	ASSYSGRSYEQY
TRBJ1-5	TRBV20-1	13	SARNSGQPNQPQH
TRBJ2-4	TRBV7-9	12	ASSPRPGANIQY
TRBJ1-1	TRBV6-2/TRBV6-3	12	ASTWPGANTGAF
TRBJ2-5	TRBV10-3	13	AISGFTTGQETQY
TRBJ2-1	TRBV5-1	9	ARSSGDEQF
TRBJ1-5	TRBV20-1	12	SVTGGNSNQPQH
TRBJ1-2	TRBV27	13	AAAPKLGVAGGYT
TRBJ2-1	TRBV7-2	13	ASSLSSVSYNEQF
TRBJ2-1	TRBV20-1	14	SARDLGGGTPNEQF
TRBJ1-6	TRBV9	13	ASSGGGGWNSPLH
TRBJ2-2	TRBV24-1	14	ATSDSLAGDAGELF
TRBJ2-3	TRBV14	10	ATSGRTDTQY
TRBJ1-5	TRBV28	13	ASSRDSLRDQPQH
TRBJ1-1	TRBV6-1	10	ASSPDRLSAF
TRBJ2-1	TRBV7-3	14	ASSRGGRDPLPEQF
TRBJ2-7	TRBV7-2	13	ASSQAGFGVGEQY
TRBJ2-1	TRBV24-1	12	ATREMGSYNEQF
TRBJ2-3	TRBV20-1	11	SVIGRGTDTQY
TRBJ2-5	TRBV28	11	ASSLGQRETQY
TRBJ2-3	TRBV7-6	16	ASSLGPQAGKGTDTQY
TRBJ2-7	TRBV2	11	ANIGTGSDEQY
TRBJ2-1	TRBV6-2/TRBV6-3	14	ASSYGLAGGCNEQF
TRBJ2-7	TRBV9	12	ASSSHSESYEQY
TRBJ2-1	TRBV20-1	15	SARDPGLVHSYNEQF
TRBJ2-5	TRBV19	10	ASNRGSETQY
TRBJ2-1	TRBV20-1	10	SARSLAAEQF